Each of the 6 T cell receptor beta chains below was sequenced from the same sample in a study of shared clonotypes between healthy human individuals. Clones were sequenced by immunoSEQ multiplex PCR, and TCRdb holds only the in-frame ones, with some missing. Of about 1.1 million clones listed, approximately 77% are singletons. Sequenced material: memory CD4+ T cells from PBMCs. Subset here: CD45RA-negative fraction. The source of these receptors is a man aged 18 to 35 in good health. Some clones in this sample may be carry-over from other donors' samples.

The chain recombines TRBV5-8 with TRBJ1-5; perhaps TRBD1 as D (5 bases). Trimming shortened V by 4 bases and J by 0 bases, and 11 bases separated the two germline ends. The germline gives CDR1 SGHTS, CDR2 YDEGEE. The CDR3 is 15 residues long. The DNA of the CDR3 is TGTGCCAGCAGCCAGGGACGGTATAGCAATCAGCCCCAGCATTTT. Protein sequence: CASSQGRYSNQPQHF.

The chain has TRBV7-9 and TRBJ2-2; D remains ambiguous. The germline gives CDR1 SEHNR, CDR2 FQNEAQ (reference sequence). The CDR3 sequence is 11 residues long. V lost 6 bases to trimming and J lost 6 bases, with 5 bases between them. The CDR3 DNA sequence: TGTGCCAGCAGGGCGGCCGGGGAGCTGTTTTTT. The encoded protein is CASRAAGELFF. The full variable domain, completed using reference TRBV7-9 and TRBJ2-2, is DTGVSQNPRHKITKRGQNVTFRCDPISEHNRLYWYRQTLGQGPEFLTYFQNEAQLEKSRLLSDRFSAERPKGSFSTLEIQRTEQGDSAMYLCASRAAGELFFGEGSRLTVL.

V gene TRBV5-6 combines with J gene TRBJ2-3; TRBD2 aligns across 9 bases. This CDR3 has 18 residues. Trimming at V came to 4 bases and at J to 3 bases, leaving 15 bases not matched to a gene. Germline CDR1 SGHDT, CDR2 YYEEEE. The CDR3 loop is CASSPLSPSGNGTDTQYF. The CDR3 region has the DNA TGTGCCAGCAGCCCCTTAAGCCCTAGCGGGAACGGAACAGATACGCAGTATTTT.

The gene calls are TRBV20-1 and TRBJ2-3; D is unclear. The CDR3 is made up of 11 amino acids. Germline CDR1 is DFQATT and CDR2 is SNEGSKA (reference sequence). The V and J ends lost 5 bases and 2 bases respectively, with 5 bases between them. Here the CDR3 reads CSALPTDTQYF. CDR3 coding DNA: TGCAGTGCTTTACCCACAGATACGCAGTATTTT.

The rearrangement links TRBV5-1 to TRBJ2-5, with TRBD1 identical over 7 bases. Trimming took 0 bases from V and 5 from J; bases not matched to a gene: 4. Germline V gene lookup returns CDR1 SGHRS and CDR2 YFSETQ. CDR3 length: 14 amino acids. The CDR3 nucleotides are TGCGCCAGCAGCTTGGAGGGGGCCAGGGAGACCCAGTACTTC. Translating gives CASSLEGARETQYF.

This clone was observed a handful of times. The chain employs TRBV28 and TRBJ1-3, with 9 bases lining up with TRBD1. Germline CDR1 and CDR2: MDHEN and SYDVKM. Germline trimming cut 4 bases from V and 10 bases from J; bases unmatched to any gene: 2. CDR3 length equals 12 residues. In nucleotides, the CDR3 is TGTGCCAGCAGTTCAGGACAGGGGACCATATATTTT. It is translated as CASSSGQGTIYF.